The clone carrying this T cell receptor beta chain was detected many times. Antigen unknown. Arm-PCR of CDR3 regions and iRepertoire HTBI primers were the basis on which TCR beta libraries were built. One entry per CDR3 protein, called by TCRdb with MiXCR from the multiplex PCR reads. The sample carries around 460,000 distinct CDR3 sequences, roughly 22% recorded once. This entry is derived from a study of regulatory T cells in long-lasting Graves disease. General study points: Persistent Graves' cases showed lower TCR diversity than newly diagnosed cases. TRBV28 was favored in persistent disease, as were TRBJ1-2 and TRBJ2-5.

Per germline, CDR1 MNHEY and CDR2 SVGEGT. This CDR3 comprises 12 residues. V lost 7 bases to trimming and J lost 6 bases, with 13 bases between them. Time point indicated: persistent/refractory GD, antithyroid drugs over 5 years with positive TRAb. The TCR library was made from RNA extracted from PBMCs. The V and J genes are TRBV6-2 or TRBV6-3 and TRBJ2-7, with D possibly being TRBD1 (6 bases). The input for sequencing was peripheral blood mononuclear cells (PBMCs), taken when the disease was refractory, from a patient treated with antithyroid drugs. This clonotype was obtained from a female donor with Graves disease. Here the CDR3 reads CASMTQGGEQYF. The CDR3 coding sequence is TGTGCCAGCATGACACAGGGTGGCGAGCAGTACTTC.